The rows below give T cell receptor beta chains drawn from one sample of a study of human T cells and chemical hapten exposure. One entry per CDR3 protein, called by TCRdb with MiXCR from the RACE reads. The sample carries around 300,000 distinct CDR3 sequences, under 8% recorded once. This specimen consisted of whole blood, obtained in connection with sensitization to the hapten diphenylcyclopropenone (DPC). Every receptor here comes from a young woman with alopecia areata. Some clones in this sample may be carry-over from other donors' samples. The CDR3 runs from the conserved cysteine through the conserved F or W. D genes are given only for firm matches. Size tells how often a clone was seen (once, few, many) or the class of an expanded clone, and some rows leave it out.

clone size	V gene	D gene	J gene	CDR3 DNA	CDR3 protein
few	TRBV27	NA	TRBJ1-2	TGTGCCAGCAGTATGGGGCCCCTTAACTATGGCTACACCTTC	CASSMGPLNYGYTF
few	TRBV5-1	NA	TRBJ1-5	TGCGCCAGCAGCTTAATTGAGCCCCAGCATTTT	CASSLIEPQHF
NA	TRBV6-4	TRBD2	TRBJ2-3	TGTGCCAGCAGTGAGGTAGCGGGGAACACAGATACGCAGTATTTT	CASSEVAGNTDTQYF
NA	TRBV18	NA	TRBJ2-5	TGTGCCAGCTCCCCCCTTGAGGGGAGACAAGAGACCCAGTACTTC	CASSPLEGRQETQYF
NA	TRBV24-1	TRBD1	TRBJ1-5	TGTGCCACCAGTGAGGCGACAGGGATCGGCAATCAGCCCCAGCATTTT	CATSEATGIGNQPQHF
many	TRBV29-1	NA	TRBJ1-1	TGCAGCGTTGACTACGACAGGAACACTGAAGCTTTCTTT	CSVDYDRNTEAFF
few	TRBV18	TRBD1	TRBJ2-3	TGTGCCAGCTCATCCCGACAGGGGGCTAGCACAGATACGCAGTATTTT	CASSSRQGASTDTQYF
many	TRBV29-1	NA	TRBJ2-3	TGCAGCGTTGTACCTTATATGGAGGCAACCCCTAGCACAGATACGCAGTATTTT	CSVVPYMEATPSTDTQYF
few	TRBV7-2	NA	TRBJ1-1	TGTGCCAGCAGCTTAAATCGGGGCGCTGAAGCTTTCTTT	CASSLNRGAEAFF
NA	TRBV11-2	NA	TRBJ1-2	TGTGCCAGCAGCTTATATAATGATGGCTACACCTTC	CASSLYNDGYTF
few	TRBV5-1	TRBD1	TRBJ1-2	TGCGCCAGCAGCTTGGCCGGACAGGGATTAATCTATGGCTACACCTTC	CASSLAGQGLIYGYTF
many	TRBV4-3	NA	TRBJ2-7	TGCGCCAGCAGCCAGTATAGGGACGGAGCCTACGAGCAGTACTTC	CASSQYRDGAYEQYF
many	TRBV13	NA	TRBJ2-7	TGTGCCAGCAGCCCAGCCGGGGCGAGATTCGGGTCCTACGAGCAGTACTTC	CASSPAGARFGSYEQYF
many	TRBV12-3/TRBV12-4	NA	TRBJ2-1	TGTGCCAGCAGTTTAGGACGGAATTTCAATGAGCAGTTCTTC	CASSLGRNFNEQFF
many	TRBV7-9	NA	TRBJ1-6	TGTGCCAGCAGCTTAAACACAGGGTTAAGGTCACCCCTCCACTTT	CASSLNTGLRSPLHF
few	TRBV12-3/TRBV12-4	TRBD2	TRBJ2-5	TGTGCCAGCAGTTTTACTAGCGTCTTCCTCGAAGAGACCCAGTACTTC	CASSFTSVFLEETQYF
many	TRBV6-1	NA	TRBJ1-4	TGTGCCAGCAGTGAAGGGGGAAAACTGTTTTTT	CASSEGGKLFF
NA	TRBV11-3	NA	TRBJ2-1	TGTGCCAGCAGCTTAGCTACCCCAAGTAATGAGCAGTTCTTC	CASSLATPSNEQFF
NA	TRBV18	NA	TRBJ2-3	TGTGCCAGCTCACTCACCGGGCAGGGCACAGATACGCAGTATTTT	CASSLTGQGTDTQYF
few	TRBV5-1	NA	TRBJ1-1	TGCGCCAGCAGCTTTCAGGAACCGAACACTGAAGCTTTCTTT	CASSFQEPNTEAFF